One and the same sample provided the 32 T cell receptor beta chains below, sequenced in a study of T cells in Graves' hyperthyroidism and ophthalmopathy. The source material, RNA transcripts, was used to amplify TCR beta CDR3 regions. The TCR CDR3 was amplified in a first-round RT-PCR using the HTBI primer set. TCRdb independently ran MiXCR on the multiplex PCR reads; one entry per CDR3 protein. The sample includes more than 350,000 distinct CDR3 sequences, about 18% seen only once; the top ten take approximately 33%. Sequenced sample: blood. These receptors originate from a woman aged 25 to 45 with Graves' hyperthyroidism that later progressed to Graves' ophthalmopathy.

This clonotype was counted ten times or more. V is TRBV18 and J is TRBJ2-1, with D perhaps matching TRBD2 (6 bases). Trimming took 0 bases from V and 6 from J, leaving 12 bases between them. The CDR3 loop spans 15 amino acids. The germline V gene encodes CDR1 KGHSH and CDR2 LQKENI. The CDR3 DNA follows: TGTGCCAGCTCACCACCGGAGGGGCCCGGCAATGAGCAGTTCTTC. Protein product: CASSPPEGPGNEQFF.

There are many counts of this clonotype. The chain uses TRBV11-3 and TRBJ1-1; no clear D gene. From germline, CDR1 is SGHNT and CDR2 YENEEA. This CDR3 comprises 14 residues. Trimming removed 5 bases from V and 1 base from J, with 11 bases in between. The CDR3 loop reads CASSPRSGNTEAFF. The CDR3 nucleotides read TGTGCCAGCAGCCCTCGATCTGGGAACACTGAAGCTTTCTTT. The whole variable domain, filled in from reference TRBV11-3 and TRBJ1-1, reads EAGVVQSPRYKIIEKKQPVAFWCNPISGHNTLYWYLQNLGQGPELLIRYENEEAVDDSQLPKDRFSAERLKGVDSTLKIQPAELGDSAVYLCASSPRSGNTEAFFGQGTRLTVV.

This clonotype was seen only a few times. V gene TRBV5-1 combines with J gene TRBJ2-1, with a possible D match to TRBD2 (6 bases). Germline V CDR1 and CDR2: SGHRS, YFSETQ. Trimming removed 0 bases at V and 3 bases at J, with 10 bases between. There are 15 residues in the CDR3. Here the CDR3 reads CASSLGGLLYNEQFF. CDR3 nucleotide sequence: TGCGCCAGCAGCTTGGGGGGACTGCTCTACAATGAGCAGTTCTTC.

This clonotype was seen a few times. The V gene is TRBV3-1, the J gene TRBJ2-7; 10 bases match TRBD2. V was pared by 4 bases and J by 6 bases, with 12 bases of the junction left unmatched. CDR1 LGHDT and CDR2 YNNKEL come from the germline V gene (reference sequence). This CDR3 has 16 amino acids. The CDR3 is CASSLSLLAGLGEQYF. DNA for the CDR3: TGTGCCAGCAGCCTGAGCCTACTAGCGGGACTTGGCGAGCAGTACTTC.

The chain uses TRBV24-1 and TRBJ2-2; D might be TRBD1 (6 bases). V was pared by 4 bases and J by 2 bases, with 13 bases between. The CDR3 covers 16 residues. Germline V gene sequence: CDR1 KGHDR, CDR2 SFDVKD. The CDR3 coding sequence is TGTGCCACCAGTGACCGAATGGACAGTAACACCGGGGAGCTGTTTTTT. Protein: CATSDRMDSNTGELFF.

The chain combines TRBV11-2 with TRBJ2-3, with a tentative D call TRBD1 (5 bases). This CDR3 region has 16 residues. The ends were cut back, 2 bases at V and 0 bases at J, with 12 bases in the middle. Per the germline V gene, CDR1 is SGHAT and CDR2 is FQNNGV. The CDR3 DNA reads TGTGCCAGCAGCTTATTCCGTACAGGTAGCACAGATACGCAGTATTTT. Residues: CASSLFRTGSTDTQYF.

V and J are TRBV15 and TRBJ2-7; maybe TRBD2 (5 bases). The CDR3 contains 15 residues. V was trimmed by 1 base and J by 6 bases, leaving 16 bases between them. CDR1 is LNHNV, CDR2 YYDKDF, per germline (reference sequence). The CDR3 spells CATSRGVGMLREQYF. The DNA of the CDR3 is TGTGCCACCAGCAGAGGCGTCGGGATGCTACGCGAGCAGTACTTC.

In this sample, this clonotype turned up many times. The CDR3 here is CASSYGQGETDTQYF. The DNA for the CDR3 is TGTGCCAGCAGTTACGGTCAAGGGGAGACAGATACGCAGTATTTT. The V and J genes are TRBV6-2 or TRBV6-3 and TRBJ2-3; either TRBD1 or TRBD2 may supply D (5 bases each). Trimming took 2 bases from V and 3 from J, leaving 12 bases between them. The CDR3 loop spans 15 amino acids. Germline V gene sequence: CDR1 MNHEY, CDR2 SVGEGT.

This clonotype was found many times. The rearrangement joins TRBV28 to TRBJ2-5; TRBD2 matches at 9 bases. The CDR3 is made up of 17 amino acids. Looked up from germline, CDR1 is MDHEN and CDR2 is SYDVKM. V shed 3 bases, J shed 2 bases, and the junction held 10 bases outside the gene matches. The CDR3 DNA follows: TGTGCCAGCAGTTTCCCCAAAAGAGCGGGGGGACAAGAGACCCAGTACTTC. The encoded protein is CASSFPKRAGGQETQYF.

The sample holds a few counts of this clonotype. V is TRBV4-1 and J is TRBJ2-7, with TRBD2 matching over 7 bases. Germline V gene sequence: CDR1 MGHRA, CDR2 YSYEKL. CDR3 length equals 18 residues. The J segment lost 0 bases and the V segment lost 1 base, leaving 12 bases of the junction unmatched. The CDR3 loop is CASSQGPGGWGSSYEQYF. DNA of the CDR3: TGCGCCAGCAGCCAAGGTCCGGGAGGTTGGGGGAGCTCCTACGAGCAGTACTTC.

V and J are TRBV29-1 and TRBJ2-7, with a possible D match to TRBD1 (6 bases). CDR1 is SQVTM and CDR2 is ANQGSEA in the germline V gene. The V and J ends lost 7 bases and 0 bases respectively, with 10 bases between them. This CDR3 contains 12 residues. The CDR3 sequence is CSGQDDSYEQYF. DNA of the CDR3: TGCAGCGGACAGGACGACTCCTACGAGCAGTACTTC.

Many counts were recorded for this clonotype. V is TRBV29-1 and J is TRBJ2-1, with 7 bases identical to TRBD1. Germline CDR1 reads SQVTM; CDR2 reads ANQGSEA. After removal of 8 bases from V and 6 bases from J, the junction contained 10 bases not matched to a gene. There are 13 residues in the CDR3. The chain's CDR3 is CSLRGTDINEQFF. The CDR3 DNA reads TGCAGCCTTCGAGGGACAGATATCAATGAGCAGTTCTTC.

The table lists this clonotype with a few counts. Relative to the germline gene, one junction end is altered; a read error may explain this. The V call is TRBV20-1, the J call TRBJ2-2; the D call may be TRBD1 or TRBD2 (5 bases each). The CDR3 has 16 residues. Per the germline V gene, CDR1 is DFQATT and CDR2 is SNEGSKA (reference sequence). The CDR3 loop reads CSAGEGHLGSYGELFF. The CDR3 DNA sequence: TGCAGTGCTGGAGAGGGGCACCTAGGGTCCTACGGGGAGCTGTTTTTT.

The table lists this clonotype with many counts. J is TRBJ1-5 and V is TRBV28, with a weak D call TRBD1 (5 bases). CDR1 is MDHEN and CDR2 is SYDVKM in the germline V gene. There are 14 residues in the CDR3. V was pared by 3 bases and J by 6 bases, with 12 bases between. CDR3 sequence: CASSLGERAQPQHF. The CDR3, as DNA: TGTGCCAGCAGTTTGGGGGAAAGGGCTCAGCCCCAGCATTTT.

This clonotype was picked up many times. The V gene is TRBV18, the J gene TRBJ1-1; TRBD1 aligns across 8 bases. After removal of 3 bases from V and 3 bases from J, the junction contained 6 bases not matched to a gene. The CDR3 sequence is 15 residues long. Germline-derived CDR1 and CDR2 are KGHSH and LQKENI. The CDR3 loop reads CASSPRQGAHTEAFF. CDR3 bases: TGTGCCAGCTCACCCCGTCAGGGGGCACACACTGAAGCTTTCTTT.

Details on this clonotype: Just one base apart from a much larger clone, this may be a read error. This chain links TRBV6-1 with TRBJ1-3; D call uncertain. V lost 8 bases, J lost 2 bases, and 10 bases lay in between. The germline V gene has CDR1 MNHNS and CDR2 SASEGT. There are 13 residues in the CDR3. The CDR3: CASADDPGNTIYF. CDR3 nucleotides: TGTGCCAGCGCCGACGACCCTGGAAACACCATATATTTT.

About this clonotype: One base away lies a much larger clone, so this may be a sequencing read error. The J gene is TRBJ1-2, the V gene TRBV6-1; unclear D gene. Germline CDR1 MNHNS, CDR2 SASEGT. This CDR3 comprises 11 residues. The CDR3 region has the DNA TGTGCCAGCAGTGAAGGGGGAGGCTGCACCTTC. Protein sequence: CASSEGGGCTF.

This chain joins TRBV4-1 and TRBJ2-2; tentatively, D is TRBD1 or TRBD2 (7 bases each). V gave up 1 base and J gave up 6 bases, with 15 bases separating them. Germline CDR1 MGHRA, CDR2 YSYEKL. This CDR3 spans 16 amino acids. The CDR3: CASSQVGRGRAGELFF. DNA of the CDR3: TGCGCCAGCAGCCAAGTAGGCAGGGGGAGGGCCGGGGAGCTGTTTTTT.

CDR3 DNA sequence: TGCAGTGCCCCTTCCGGGGGAGAAGATACGCAGTATTTT. Translation gives CSAPSGGEDTQYF. The gene calls are TRBV20-1 and TRBJ2-3; possibly TRBD2 for D (6 bases). This CDR3 spans 13 amino acids. The V end was cut by 6 bases, the J end by 5 bases, with 15 bases between. Per germline, CDR1 DFQATT and CDR2 SNEGSKA (reference sequence).

The chain joins TRBV7-9 to TRBJ1-4, with TRBD1 matching over 8 bases. CDR1 SEHNR and CDR2 FQNEAQ come from the germline V gene (reference sequence). CDR3 length: 16 residues. The trim removed 5 bases at V and 0 bases at J, leaving 5 bases unmatched. The CDR3 reads CASSGYRGTTNEKLFF. The CDR3 nucleotides read TGTGCCAGCAGCGGATACAGGGGGACAACTAATGAAAAACTGTTTTTT.

This clonotype is a singleton in its sample. The rearrangement uses TRBV11-2 and TRBJ2-3, with D perhaps matching TRBD1 (8 bases). The CDR3 extends over 15 amino acids. Germline values: CDR1 SGHAT, CDR2 FQNNGV. The V gene lost 5 bases and the J gene lost 8 bases, with 20 bases spanning the gap. DNA of the CDR3: TGTGCCAGCAGCCGACTACAGGGGGGGAGTTCTACGCAGTATTTT. Residues: CASSRLQGGSSTQYF.

This clonotype was picked up many times. The chain employs TRBV28 and TRBJ1-2; TRBD1 matches 11 bases. Looked up from germline, CDR1 is MDHEN and CDR2 is SYDVKM. The CDR3 sequence is 16 residues long. Trimming took 2 bases from V and 3 from J; bases not matched to a gene: 5. The DNA of the CDR3 is TGTGCCAGCAGTTTACGGACAGGGGGCGCTTACTATGGCTACACCTTC. It is translated as CASSLRTGGAYYGYTF.

The J gene is TRBJ2-6, the V gene TRBV6-1, with unresolved D. V was cut by 3 bases and J by 0 bases, with 6 bases left in between. Germline CDR1 reads MNHNS; CDR2 reads SASEGT. This CDR3 is built from 15 residues. CDR3 in amino acids: CASSDVSSGANVLTF. The CDR3 DNA follows: TGTGCCAGCAGTGATGTATCCTCTGGGGCCAACGTCCTGACTTTC.

At least ten counts were recorded for this clonotype. DNA for the CDR3: TGTGCCAGCAGCTCAAACCGGACTAGCGGGAGCAATGAGCAGTTCTTC. Its protein is CASSSNRTSGSNEQFF. The gene calls are TRBV7-9 and TRBJ2-1; TRBD2 agrees at 13 bases. This CDR3 region has 16 residues. The trim removed 4 bases at V and 6 bases at J, leaving 6 bases unmatched. The germline V gene has CDR1 SEHNR and CDR2 FQNEAQ (reference sequence).

This clonotype came up many times. The CDR3 protein is CASSPTGIEQYF. The DNA of the CDR3 is TGCGCCAGCAGCCCGACAGGGATCGAGCAGTACTTC. This chain joins TRBV4-1 and TRBJ2-7; 7 nucleotides align to TRBD1. The CDR3 contains 12 residues. CDR1 and CDR2 from the germline V gene are MGHRA and YSYEKL. V lost 4 bases, J lost 6 bases, and 3 bases stayed unmatched.

This clonotype was seen repeatedly, ten times or more. The V gene is TRBV30, the J gene TRBJ1-2; D not certain. CDR1 and CDR2 (germline): GTSNPN, SVGIG (reference sequence). The CDR3 contains 13 residues. V lost 2 bases, J lost 8 bases, and 15 bases lay in between. The CDR3 DNA sequence: TGTGCCTGGAGTCTTCGGTCCACTGGGGGCTACACCTTC. This encodes CAWSLRSTGGYTF.

There are a few counts of this clonotype. The gene calls are TRBV3-1 and TRBJ2-7, with D possibly being TRBD2 (5 bases). CDR1 is LGHDT, CDR2 YNNKEL, per germline (reference sequence). The CDR3 has 15 residues. V was pared by 2 bases and J by 6 bases, with 17 bases between. Here the CDR3 reads CASSQNPASGREQYF. In DNA form, the CDR3 reads TGTGCCAGCAGCCAAAATCCCGCGAGCGGCCGCGAGCAGTACTTC.

The sample holds a few counts of this clonotype. This rearrangement joins TRBV20-1 to TRBJ2-5, with unresolved D. The CDR3 is 12 amino acids. Germline V gives CDR1 DFQATT, CDR2 SNEGSKA (reference sequence). Between the trimmed V and J ends, which lost 3 bases and 4 bases, there was a span of 9 bases. CDR3 sequence: CSASLSGETQYF. In DNA, the CDR3 is TGCAGTGCTAGTCTTTCGGGAGAGACCCAGTACTTC.

This clonotype showed up just a few times. The genes are TRBV20-1 and TRBJ2-1, with 11 bases aligning to TRBD2. The V gene's germline CDR1 is DFQATT and CDR2 SNEGSKA (reference sequence). The CDR3 runs to 20 residues. V lost 0 bases and J lost 3; bases outside the gene matches: 16. The CDR3 DNA reads TGCAGTGCTAGAGACCCCCTCGGGCTAGCGGGGGGAGAACACTACAATGAGCAGTTCTTC. Amino acids: CSARDPLGLAGGEHYNEQFF.

This rearrangement joins TRBV6-2 or TRBV6-3 to TRBJ2-1, with 9 bases identical to TRBD1. After removal of 4 bases from V and 3 bases from J, the junction contained 4 bases not matched to a gene. The CDR3 contains 15 residues. The germline CDR1 and CDR2 sequences are MNHEY and SVGEGT. The CDR3 region has the DNA TGTGCCAGCAGTTCCGGACAGGGGATCTACAATGAGCAGTTCTTC. It specifies CASSSGQGIYNEQFF.

Ten or more counts support this clonotype. The gene calls are TRBV6-1 and TRBJ1-6; 7 nucleotides match TRBD1. Germline V lookup: CDR1 MNHNS, CDR2 SASEGT. The V segment lost 4 bases and the J segment 10 bases; nucleotides outside the gene matches: 7. This CDR3 is built from 14 residues. The CDR3 sequence is CASSAGGGRSPLHF. CDR3 DNA: TGTGCCAGCAGTGCTGGAGGGGGCAGATCACCCCTCCACTTT.

A remark on this clonotype: A read error may produce the germline difference seen at one junction end. The chain couples TRBV7-9 to TRBJ1-1; D gene unclear. Germline V gene data show CDR1 as SEHNR and CDR2 as FQNEAQ (reference sequence). This CDR3 is built from 20 residues. CDR3: CASSPLRVANRALMNTEAFF. The CDR3 DNA sequence: TGTGCTAGCAGCCCTCTTAGGGTTGCAAACCGGGCCCTTATGAACACTGAAGCTTTCTTT.